One sample yielded the 22 T cell receptor beta chains listed below, sequenced in a study of OX40 agonist ivuxolimab in advanced cancers. Data came from immunoSEQ multiplex PCR; TCRdb stores just in-frame clones and leaves some out. The profile covers tens of thousands of clones, with 80% to 95% appearing a single time and roughly 15% taken by the ten largest. The input for sequencing was CD4+ or CD8+ T cells sorted from blood, taken in a trial of the OX40 agonist ivuxolimab. The receptors shown here come from an adult with an advanced solid tumor such as melanoma, head and neck, liver or kidney cancer.

The V gene is TRBV29-1, the J gene TRBJ2-7; 10 bases are shared with TRBD1. V lost 8 bases and J lost 6; bases outside the gene matches: 7. Per the germline V gene, CDR1 is SQVTM and CDR2 is ANQGSEA. CDR3 length: 12 residues. CDR3: CSTTGGFGEQYF. CDR3 coding DNA: TGCAGCACGACAGGGGGCTTTGGCGAGCAGTACTTC.

The V call is TRBV27, the J call TRBJ2-1; D is unresolved. Per germline, CDR1 MNHEY and CDR2 SMNVEV (reference sequence). With 6 bases removed from V and 6 bases from J, the gap between germline ends came to 6 bases. The CDR3 consists of 11 residues. The CDR3 DNA is TGTGCCAGCAGCCAAACCAATGAGCAGTTCTTC. Protein product: CASSQTNEQFF.

This rearrangement joins TRBV6-1 to TRBJ2-7; the D is unclear. V gave up 5 bases and J gave up 3 bases, with 11 bases separating them. Germline-derived CDR1 and CDR2 are MNHNS and SASEGT. This CDR3 region has 13 residues. DNA for the CDR3: TGTGCCAGCAGTTATCTCTCGAACTACGAGCAGTACTTC. Encoded protein: CASSYLSNYEQYF.

The chain uses TRBV19 and TRBJ2-7; TRBD2 aligns across 8 bases. V dropped 7 bases and J dropped 2; count of bases not matched to a gene: 4. Per germline, CDR1 LNHDA and CDR2 SQIVND (reference sequence). The length of the CDR3 is 13 residues. The CDR3 DNA sequence: TGTGCCAGTAATCAGGGACTAGCCTACGAGCAGTACTTC. This translates into CASNQGLAYEQYF.

The V call is TRBV29-1, the J call TRBJ2-7; 13 bases fit TRBD2. This CDR3 has 18 residues. J lost 0 bases, V lost 6 bases, and 14 bases had no gene match. Germline V lookup: CDR1 SQVTM, CDR2 ANQGSEA. CDR3 nucleotides: TGCAGCGTAACCGGTCGGGACAGGACTAGCGGGAGCTCCTACGAGCAGTACTTC. It encodes CSVTGRDRTSGSSYEQYF.

This clone is labeled as medium-sized (0.01 to 0.1%). This chain connects TRBV7-3 to TRBJ2-6; no clear D. V was cut by 2 bases and J by 2 bases, with 4 bases left in between. This CDR3 has 14 residues. Germline V gene sequence: CDR1 SGHTA, CDR2 FQGTGA. The DNA of the CDR3 is TGTGCCAGCAGCTTAGATCCTGGGGCCAACGTCCTGACTTTC. Amino acid sequence: CASSLDPGANVLTF.

This sequence joins TRBV6-5 and TRBJ1-4; TRBD1 might be the D (5 bases). With 7 bases removed from V and 8 bases from J, the gap between germline ends came to 20 bases. CDR1 is MNHEY and CDR2 is SVGAGI in the germline V gene. This CDR3 contains 15 residues. In DNA form, the CDR3 reads TGTGCCAGCAACACTGGATTAGCTGGGGACGAAAAACTGTTTTTT. It yields the protein CASNTGLAGDEKLFF.

A single count supports this clone. In nucleotides, the CDR3 is TGCGCCAGCAGCTTGGGGGCGCCTAGACCGGGACTAGCGGGCTACGAGCAGTACTTC. Translating gives CASSLGAPRPGLAGYEQYF. The gene calls are TRBV5-1 and TRBJ2-7; 12 nucleotides agree with TRBD2. The CDR3 length is 19 residues. CDR1 and CDR2 (germline): SGHRS, YFSETQ. J lost 3 bases, V lost 0 bases, and 13 bases had no gene match.

The J gene is TRBJ2-3, the V gene TRBV18, with 12 bases fitting TRBD2. The CDR3 runs to 16 residues. Trimming at V came to 6 bases and at J to 4 bases, leaving 8 bases not matched to a gene. CDR1 and CDR2 from the germline V gene are KGHSH and LQKENI. CDR3 region: CASSPASGRASDTQYF. DNA for the CDR3: TGTGCCAGCTCCCCGGCTAGCGGGAGGGCCTCAGATACGCAGTATTTT.

The chain has TRBV30 and TRBJ2-2, with 7 bases fitting TRBD2. The trim removed 0 bases at V and 3 bases at J, leaving 4 bases unmatched. From germline, CDR1 is GTSNPN and CDR2 SVGIG (reference sequence). This CDR3 is built from 15 residues. The CDR3 sequence: CAWSVLADYTGELFF. The CDR3 region has the DNA TGTGCCTGGAGTGTCCTAGCGGACTACACCGGGGAGCTGTTTTTT.

V and J are TRBV28 and TRBJ2-5, with 8 bases fitting TRBD1. This CDR3 contains 16 residues. V was pared by 8 bases and J by 11 bases, with 22 bases of the junction left unmatched. CDR1 is MDHEN, CDR2 SYDVKM, per germline. CDR3 loop: CASDSNRDRSFGVQYF. The CDR3 region has the DNA TGTGCCAGCGATTCCAACCGGGACAGGTCCTTCGGGGTGCAGTACTTC.

V usage is TRBV19 and J usage is TRBJ2-2; D is possibly TRBD1 (6 bases). CDR3 size: 16 residues. V was pared by 3 bases and J by 0 bases, with 11 bases between. Looked up from germline, CDR1 is LNHDA and CDR2 is SQIVND (reference sequence). The CDR3 region has the DNA TGTGCCAGTAGTATCCCGGGACAAACGAACACCGGGGAGCTGTTTTTT. It codes for CASSIPGQTNTGELFF.

The chain is built from TRBV11-2 and TRBJ2-5, with D hard to call. The J call may be in error: the DNA end matches TRBJ2-7 better. Germline V CDR1 and CDR2: SGHAT, FQNNGV. The CDR3 covers 13 residues. The CDR3 here is CASSLDTAHEQYF. In DNA, the CDR3 is TGTGCCAGCAGCTTAGATACGGCCCACGAGCAGTACTTC.

The chain has TRBV7-9 and TRBJ2-2; 8 nucleotides agree with TRBD1. With V trimmed by 5 bases and J by 4 bases, 6 bases remained unmatched. This CDR3 spans 15 amino acids. Germline V lookup: CDR1 SEHNR, CDR2 FQNEAQ (reference sequence). CDR3 bases: TGTGCCAGCAGCCCGACAGGGGCCGGCACCGGGGAGCTGTTTTTT. Translated, it gives CASSPTGAGTGELFF.

V is TRBV7-9 and J is TRBJ1-1, with unresolved D. Germline CDR1 is SEHNR and CDR2 is FQNEAQ (reference sequence). V gave up 6 bases and J gave up 4 bases, with 21 bases separating them. CDR3 length equals 16 residues. The CDR3 here is CASSLPKEGVSTEAFF. In DNA, the CDR3 is TGTGCCAGCAGTCTTCCAAAAGAGGGTGTTAGCACTGAAGCTTTCTTT.

The genes are TRBV29-1 and TRBJ2-7, with 7 bases aligning to TRBD1. J lost 1 base, V lost 5 bases, and 2 bases had no gene match. CDR1 is SQVTM, CDR2 ANQGSEA, per germline. CDR3 size: 12 residues. CDR3 sequence reads: CSVWTGSYEQYF. The CDR3 DNA reads as TGCAGCGTTTGGACAGGTTCCTACGAGCAGTACTTC.

The V and J genes are TRBV5-6 and TRBJ2-2; TRBD2 matches 16 bases. Trimming took 0 bases from V and 0 from J; bases not matched to a gene: 2. The CDR3 loop spans 19 amino acids. Germline V CDR1 and CDR2: SGHDT, YYEEEE. The CDR3 sequence is CASSLGGLAGGPNTGELFF. CDR3 DNA: TGTGCCAGCAGCTTGGGGGGACTAGCGGGAGGGCCGAACACCGGGGAGCTGTTTTTT.

This sequence joins TRBV27 and TRBJ2-7; 8 bases map to TRBD2. Germline assignment: CDR1 MNHEY and CDR2 SMNVEV (reference sequence). The CDR3 extends over 12 amino acids. The V gene end was trimmed by 3 bases and the J gene end by 6 bases; junction bases not matched to a gene: 1. DNA of the CDR3: TGTGCCAGCAGTTTCGGGGGGGGCGAGCAGTACTTC. Its protein is CASSFGGGEQYF.

The chain joins TRBV5-4 to TRBJ2-3; 14 bases match TRBD2. Germline values: CDR1 SGHNT, CDR2 YYREEE (reference sequence). The CDR3 has 14 amino acids. With V trimmed by 9 bases and J by 3 bases, 3 bases remained unmatched. The CDR3 DNA follows: TGTGCCACCGGGACTAGCGGGAGTACAGATACGCAGTATTTT. It codes for CATGTSGSTDTQYF.

The chain recombines TRBV6-6 with TRBJ2-2; D is unresolved. Germline V gene data show CDR1 as MNHNY and CDR2 as SVGAGI (reference sequence). There are 13 residues in the CDR3. Trimming removed 5 bases at V and 5 bases at J, with 9 bases between. CDR3 nucleotides: TGTGCCAGCAGTCCCGGTAGGACCGGGGAGCTGTTTTTT. It is translated as CASSPGRTGELFF.

The CDR3 nucleotides read TGTGCCAGCAGCTTGGCTATAGGGGGCCTGGATAACGAGCAGTACTTC. Protein product: CASSLAIGGLDNEQYF. The V gene is TRBV5-4, the J gene TRBJ2-7, with 7 bases that match TRBD1. With 0 bases clipped from V and 5 bases from J, the junction kept 11 bases outside the gene matches. CDR1 and CDR2 (germline): SGHNT, YYREEE (reference sequence). This CDR3 has 16 residues.

The chain uses TRBV10-2 and TRBJ2-3; D perhaps matches TRBD2 (6 bases). Trimming took 0 bases from V and 5 from J, leaving 21 bases between them. Germline V lookup: CDR1 WSHSY, CDR2 SAAADI. This CDR3 contains 18 residues. The CDR3 is CASSESNRGISYGDTQYF. In DNA form, the CDR3 reads TGCGCCAGCAGTGAGTCGAATCGCGGGATCTCGTATGGAGATACGCAGTATTTT.